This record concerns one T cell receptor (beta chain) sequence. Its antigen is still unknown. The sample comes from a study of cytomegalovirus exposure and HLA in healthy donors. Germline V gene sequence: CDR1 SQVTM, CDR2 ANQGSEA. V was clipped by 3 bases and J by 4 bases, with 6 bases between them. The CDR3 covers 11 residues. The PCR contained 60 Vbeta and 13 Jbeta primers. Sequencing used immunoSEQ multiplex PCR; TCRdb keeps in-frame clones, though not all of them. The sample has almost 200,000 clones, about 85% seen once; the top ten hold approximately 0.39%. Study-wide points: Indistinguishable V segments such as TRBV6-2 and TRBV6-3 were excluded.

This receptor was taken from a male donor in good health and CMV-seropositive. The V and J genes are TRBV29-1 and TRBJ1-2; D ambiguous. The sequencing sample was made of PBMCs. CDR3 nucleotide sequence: TGCAGCGTTGACGTTTCCTATGGCTACACCTTC. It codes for CSVDVSYGYTF.